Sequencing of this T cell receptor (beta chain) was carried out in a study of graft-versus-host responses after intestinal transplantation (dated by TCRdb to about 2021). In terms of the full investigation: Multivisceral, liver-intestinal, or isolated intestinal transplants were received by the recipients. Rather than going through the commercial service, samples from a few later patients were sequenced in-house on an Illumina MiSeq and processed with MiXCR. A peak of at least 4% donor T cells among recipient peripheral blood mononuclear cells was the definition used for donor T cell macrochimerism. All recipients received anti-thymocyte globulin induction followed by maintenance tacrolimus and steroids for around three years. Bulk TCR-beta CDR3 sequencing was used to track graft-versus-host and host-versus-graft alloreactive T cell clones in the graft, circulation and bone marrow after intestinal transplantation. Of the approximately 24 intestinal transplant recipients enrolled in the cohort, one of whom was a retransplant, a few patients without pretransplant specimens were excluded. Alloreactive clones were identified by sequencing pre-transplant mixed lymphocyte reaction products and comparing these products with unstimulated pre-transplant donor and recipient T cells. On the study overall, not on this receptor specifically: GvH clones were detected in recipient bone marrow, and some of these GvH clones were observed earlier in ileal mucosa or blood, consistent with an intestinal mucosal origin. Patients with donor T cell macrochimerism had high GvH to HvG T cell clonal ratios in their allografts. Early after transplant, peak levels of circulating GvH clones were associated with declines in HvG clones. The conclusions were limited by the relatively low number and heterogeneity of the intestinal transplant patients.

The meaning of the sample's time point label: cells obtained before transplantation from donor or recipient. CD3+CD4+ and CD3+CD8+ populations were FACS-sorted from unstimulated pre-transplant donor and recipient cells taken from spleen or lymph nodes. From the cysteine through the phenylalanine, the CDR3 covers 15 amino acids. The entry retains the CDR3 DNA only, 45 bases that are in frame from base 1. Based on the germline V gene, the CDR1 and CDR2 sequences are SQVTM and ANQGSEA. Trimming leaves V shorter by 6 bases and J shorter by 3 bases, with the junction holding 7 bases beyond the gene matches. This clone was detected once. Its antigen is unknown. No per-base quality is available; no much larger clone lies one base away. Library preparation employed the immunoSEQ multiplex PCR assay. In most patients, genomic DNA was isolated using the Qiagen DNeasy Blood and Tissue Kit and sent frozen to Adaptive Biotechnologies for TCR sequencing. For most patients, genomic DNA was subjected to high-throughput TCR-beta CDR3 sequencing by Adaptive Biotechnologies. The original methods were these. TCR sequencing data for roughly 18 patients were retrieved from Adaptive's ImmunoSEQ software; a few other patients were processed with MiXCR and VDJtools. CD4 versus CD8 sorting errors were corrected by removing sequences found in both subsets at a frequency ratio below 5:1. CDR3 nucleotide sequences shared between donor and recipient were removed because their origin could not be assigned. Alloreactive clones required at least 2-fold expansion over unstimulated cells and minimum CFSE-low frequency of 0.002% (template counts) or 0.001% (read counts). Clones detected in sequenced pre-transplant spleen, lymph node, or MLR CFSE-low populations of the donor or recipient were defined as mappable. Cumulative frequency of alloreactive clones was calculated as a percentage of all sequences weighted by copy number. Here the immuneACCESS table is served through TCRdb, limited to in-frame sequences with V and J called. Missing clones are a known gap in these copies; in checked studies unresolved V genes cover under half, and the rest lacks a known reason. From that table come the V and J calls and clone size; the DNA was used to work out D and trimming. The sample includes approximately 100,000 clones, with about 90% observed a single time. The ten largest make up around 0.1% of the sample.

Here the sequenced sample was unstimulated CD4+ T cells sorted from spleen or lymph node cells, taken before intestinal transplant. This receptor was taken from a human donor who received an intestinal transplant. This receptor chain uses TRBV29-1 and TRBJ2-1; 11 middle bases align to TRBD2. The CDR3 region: CSVTPGLADYNEQFF. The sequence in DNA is TGCAGCGTGACACCGGGACTAGCGGACTACAATGAGCAGTTCTTC.